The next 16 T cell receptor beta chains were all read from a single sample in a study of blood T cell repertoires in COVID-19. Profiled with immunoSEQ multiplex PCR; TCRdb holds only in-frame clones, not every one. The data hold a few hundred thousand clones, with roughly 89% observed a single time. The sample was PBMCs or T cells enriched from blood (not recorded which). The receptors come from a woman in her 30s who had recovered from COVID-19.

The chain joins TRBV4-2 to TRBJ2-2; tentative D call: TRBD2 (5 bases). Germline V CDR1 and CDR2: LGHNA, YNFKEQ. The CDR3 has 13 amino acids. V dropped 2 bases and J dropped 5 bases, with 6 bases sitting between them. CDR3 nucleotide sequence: TGTGCCAGCAGCCAAACTAGAACCGGGGAGCTGTTTTTT. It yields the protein CASSQTRTGELFF.

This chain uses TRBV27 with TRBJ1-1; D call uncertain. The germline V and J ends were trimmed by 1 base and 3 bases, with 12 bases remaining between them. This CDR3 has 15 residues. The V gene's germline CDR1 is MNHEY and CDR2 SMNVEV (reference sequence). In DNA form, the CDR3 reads TGTGCCAGCAGTTTATTAGGACTCCTCTACACTGAAGCTTTCTTT. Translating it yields CASSLLGLLYTEAFF.

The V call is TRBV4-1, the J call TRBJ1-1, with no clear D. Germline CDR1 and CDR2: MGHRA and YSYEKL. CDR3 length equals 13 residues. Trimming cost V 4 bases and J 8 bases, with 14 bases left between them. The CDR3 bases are TGCGCCAGCAGCCCCCTCGAGACATCCGAAGCTTTCTTT. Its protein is CASSPLETSEAFF.

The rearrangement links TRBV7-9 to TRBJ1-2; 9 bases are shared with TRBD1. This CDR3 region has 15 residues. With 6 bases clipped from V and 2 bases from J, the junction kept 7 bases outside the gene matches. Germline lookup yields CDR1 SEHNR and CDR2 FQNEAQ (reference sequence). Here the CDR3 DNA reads TGTGCCAGCAGTCCCCCTGGGACAGGGAACTATGGCTACACCTTC. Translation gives CASSPPGTGNYGYTF.

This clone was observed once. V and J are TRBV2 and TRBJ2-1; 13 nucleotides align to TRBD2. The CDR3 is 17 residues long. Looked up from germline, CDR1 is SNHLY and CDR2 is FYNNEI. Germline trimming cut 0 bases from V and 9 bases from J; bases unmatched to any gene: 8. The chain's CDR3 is CASSEALGTSGIGEQFF. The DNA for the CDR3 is TGTGCCAGCAGTGAAGCGCTTGGGACTAGCGGGATAGGTGAGCAGTTCTTC.

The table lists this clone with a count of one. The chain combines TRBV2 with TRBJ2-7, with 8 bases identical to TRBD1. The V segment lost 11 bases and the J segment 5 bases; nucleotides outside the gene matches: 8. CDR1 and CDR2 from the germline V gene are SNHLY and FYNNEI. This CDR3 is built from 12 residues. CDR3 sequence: CASTRGRDEQYF. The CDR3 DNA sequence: TGTGCCTCAACCAGGGGGCGCGACGAGCAGTACTTC. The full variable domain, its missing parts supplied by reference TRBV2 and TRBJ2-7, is EPEVTQTPSHQVTQMGQEVILRCVPISNHLYFYWYRQILGQKVEFLVSFYNNEISEKSEIFDDQFSVERPDGSNFTLKIRSTKLEDSAMYFCASTRGRDEQYFGPGTRLTVT.

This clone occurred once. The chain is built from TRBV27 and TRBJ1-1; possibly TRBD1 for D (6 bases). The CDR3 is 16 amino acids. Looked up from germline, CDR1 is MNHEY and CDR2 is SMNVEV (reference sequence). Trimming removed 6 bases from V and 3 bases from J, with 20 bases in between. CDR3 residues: CASRSPNPGDDTEAFF. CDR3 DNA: TGTGCCAGCAGGTCCCCGAACCCAGGGGACGACACTGAAGCTTTCTTT.

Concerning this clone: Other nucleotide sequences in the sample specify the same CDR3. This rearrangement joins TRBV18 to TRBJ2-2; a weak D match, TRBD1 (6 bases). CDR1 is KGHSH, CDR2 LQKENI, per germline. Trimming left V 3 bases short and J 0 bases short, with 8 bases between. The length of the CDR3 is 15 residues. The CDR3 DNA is TGTGCCAGCTCACCCGGGACAACGAACACCGGGGAGCTGTTTTTT. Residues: CASSPGTTNTGELFF.

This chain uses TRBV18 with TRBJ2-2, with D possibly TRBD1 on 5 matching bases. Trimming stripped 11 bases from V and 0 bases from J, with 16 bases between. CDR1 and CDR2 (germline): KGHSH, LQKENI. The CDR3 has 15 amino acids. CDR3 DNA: TGTGCCGCTAGGATGGGGCCCGCGAACACCGGGGAGCTGTTTTTT. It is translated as CAARMGPANTGELFF.

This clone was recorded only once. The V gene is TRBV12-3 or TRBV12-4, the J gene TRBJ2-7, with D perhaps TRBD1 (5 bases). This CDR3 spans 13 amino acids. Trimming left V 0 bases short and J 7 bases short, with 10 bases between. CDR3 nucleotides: TGTGCCAGCAGTTTAGCGCTCAGGGTTGAGCAGTACTTC. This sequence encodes CASSLALRVEQYF.

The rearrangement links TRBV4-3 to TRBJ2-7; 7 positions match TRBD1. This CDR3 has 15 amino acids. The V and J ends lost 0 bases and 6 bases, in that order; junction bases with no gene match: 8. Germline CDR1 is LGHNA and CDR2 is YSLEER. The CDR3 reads CASSQDRAGGIEQYF. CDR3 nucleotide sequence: TGCGCCAGCAGCCAAGATCGAGCAGGGGGTATCGAGCAGTACTTC.

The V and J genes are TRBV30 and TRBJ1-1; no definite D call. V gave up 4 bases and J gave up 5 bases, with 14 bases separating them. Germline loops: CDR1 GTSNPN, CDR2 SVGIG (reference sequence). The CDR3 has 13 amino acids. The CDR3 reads CAWNYSPGTEAFF. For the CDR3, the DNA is TGTGCCTGGAATTACAGCCCGGGGACTGAAGCTTTCTTT.

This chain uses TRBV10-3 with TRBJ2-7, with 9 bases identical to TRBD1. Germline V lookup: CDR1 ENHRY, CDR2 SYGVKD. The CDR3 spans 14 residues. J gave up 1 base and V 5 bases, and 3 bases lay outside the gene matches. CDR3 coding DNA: TGTGCCATCAGTACCGGGACAGGGTCCTACGAGCAGTACTTC. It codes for CAISTGTGSYEQYF.

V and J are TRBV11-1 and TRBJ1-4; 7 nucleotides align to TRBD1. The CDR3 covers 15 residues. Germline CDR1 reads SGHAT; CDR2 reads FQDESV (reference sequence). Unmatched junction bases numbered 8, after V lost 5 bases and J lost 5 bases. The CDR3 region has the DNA TGTGCCAGCAGCGAACGACAGGGATTAAATGAAAAACTGTTTTTT. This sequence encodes CASSERQGLNEKLFF.

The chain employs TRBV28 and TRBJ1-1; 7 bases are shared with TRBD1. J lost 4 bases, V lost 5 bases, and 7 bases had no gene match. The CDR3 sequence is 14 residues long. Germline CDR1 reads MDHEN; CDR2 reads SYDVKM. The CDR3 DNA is TGTGCCAGCAGTGAGACGACAGGGCGCACTGAAGCTTTCTTT. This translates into CASSETTGRTEAFF.

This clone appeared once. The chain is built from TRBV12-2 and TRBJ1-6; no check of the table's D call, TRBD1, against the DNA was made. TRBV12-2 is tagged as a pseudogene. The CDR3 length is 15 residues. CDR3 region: CASRFQGVGNSPLHF. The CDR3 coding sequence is TGTGCAAGTCGCTTTCAAGGGGTAGGCAATTCACCCCTCCACTTT.